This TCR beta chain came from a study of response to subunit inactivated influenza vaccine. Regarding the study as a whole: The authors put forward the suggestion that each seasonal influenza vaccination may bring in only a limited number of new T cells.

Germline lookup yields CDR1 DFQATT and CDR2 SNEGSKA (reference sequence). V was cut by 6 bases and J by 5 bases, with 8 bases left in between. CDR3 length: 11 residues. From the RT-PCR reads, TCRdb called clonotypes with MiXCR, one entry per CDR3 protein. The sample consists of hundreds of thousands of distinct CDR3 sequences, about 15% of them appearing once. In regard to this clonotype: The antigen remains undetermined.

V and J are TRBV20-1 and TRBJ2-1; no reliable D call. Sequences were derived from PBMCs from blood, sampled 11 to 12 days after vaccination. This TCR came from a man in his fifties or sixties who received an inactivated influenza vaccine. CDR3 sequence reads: CSAKINNEQFF. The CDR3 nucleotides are TGCAGTGCGAAAATAAACAATGAGCAGTTCTTC.